These 7 T cell receptor beta chains were sequenced from one sample in a study of glioma-infiltrating T cells. TCR alpha and beta CDR3 regions were amplified from RNA using iRepertoire nested multiplex PCR. TCRdb used MiXCR to reprocess the multiplex PCR reads, holding one entry per CDR3 protein. The sample includes around 190,000 distinct CDR3 sequences, about 46% of them seen just once. The sample consisted of glioma tissue, nonneoplastic brain tissue, or PBMCs (not recorded which). The receptor set was obtained from a human donor with low-grade glioma or glioblastoma, undergoing nonglioma brain surgery, or in good health (not recorded which).

In its sample, this clonotype was seen many times. The chain joins TRBV20-1 to TRBJ1-1, with 7 bases matching TRBD1. Germline V CDR1 and CDR2: DFQATT, SNEGSKA (reference sequence). V was clipped by 6 bases and J by 0 bases; unmatched bases: 4. The CDR3 totals 13 residues. The CDR3 DNA reads TGCAGTGCAAGGACAGGCTTGAACACTGAAGCTTTCTTT. Translating gives CSARTGLNTEAFF.

This clonotype was seen a few times. With a much larger clone just one base away, this may be a read error. Since no conserved phenylalanine or tryptophan closes the CDR3, a read error is the likely cause. V gene TRBV20-1 combines with J gene TRBJ2-7; TRBD2 matches at 11 bases. The V segment lost 5 bases and the J segment 4 bases; nucleotides outside the gene matches: 7. CDR3 size: 14 residues. The germline V gene encodes CDR1 DFQATT and CDR2 SNEGSKA (reference sequence). Here the CDR3 DNA reads TGCAGTGCTTTACCGGGGACTAGCGGATACGAGCAGTACCTC. Encoded protein: CSALPGTSGYEQYL.

The genes are TRBV11-1 and TRBJ2-3; TRBD1 matches 8 bases. Per germline, CDR1 SGHAT and CDR2 FQDESV (reference sequence). The CDR3 loop spans 13 amino acids. V lost 8 bases to trimming and J lost 5 bases; unmatched junction nucleotides: 6. CDR3 sequence (DNA): TGTGCCAGCGGGGGACAGGCGGTAGATACGCAGTATTTT. Translated: CASGGQAVDTQYF.

There are many counts of this clonotype. The chain has TRBV6-1 and TRBJ2-5; D is uncertain. This CDR3 is built from 14 residues. Trimming took 7 bases from V and 3 from J, leaving 15 bases between them. CDR1 and CDR2 from the germline V gene are MNHNS and SASEGT. In DNA form, the CDR3 reads TGTGCCAGCACCGACTTTTTTGAAGAAGAGACCCAGTACTTC. The encoded protein is CASTDFFEEETQYF.

The chain is built from TRBV12-3 or TRBV12-4 and TRBJ1-2; D unresolved. Trimming shortened V by 3 bases and J by 0 bases, and 5 bases separated the two germline ends. The CDR3 runs to 13 residues. CDR3 bases: TGTGCCAGCAGTTTGCAGGCTAACTATGGCTACACCTTC. Protein sequence: CASSLQANYGYTF.

This clonotype was seen at least ten times. CDR3 residues: CASKRSGNTGELFF. The CDR3 coding sequence is TGTGCCAGCAAAAGGAGTGGAAACACCGGGGAGCTGTTTTTT. The genes are TRBV12-3 or TRBV12-4 and TRBJ2-2; D remains ambiguous. The V and J ends lost 7 bases and 2 bases respectively, with 11 bases between them. There are 14 residues in the CDR3.

This clonotype was recorded once. The V gene is TRBV24-1, the J gene TRBJ2-2, with no clear D. Germline assignment: CDR1 KGHDR and CDR2 SFDVKD. This CDR3 is 14 amino acids long. Trimming cost V 5 bases and J 3 bases, with 9 bases left between them. The CDR3 reads CATSAVEDTGELFF. DNA of the CDR3: TGTGCCACCAGTGCAGTAGAGGACACCGGGGAGCTGTTTTTT.